Listed here is a single T cell receptor (beta chain). No cognate antigen has been identified for it. Libraries were constructed by the immunoSEQ multiplex PCR assay. The multiplex PCR relied on a mix of 60 forward primers for TCR Vbeta segments and 13 reverse primers for TCR Jbeta segments. The CDR3 region of rearranged TCR beta genes was amplified from genomic DNA with a multiplex PCR assay. On the Illumina HiSeq System, the amplified TCR beta libraries were sequenced as 87-base-pair reads. The authors processed their data as follows. A later analysis counted about 82 million unique TCR beta chains across the 550 to 800 repertoires, and 10 million to 12 million of these chains were shared by at least two donors. Raw reads were error-corrected and collapsed into unique sequences by a nearest-neighbor algorithm in which closely related sequences were merged to remove PCR and sequencing errors. To assign V, D and J gene segments, CDR3 sequences were aligned to IMGT reference sequences. For a sequence to be retained, a match of at least six nucleotides was required to both a V gene segment and a J gene segment. Rearrangements were called productive when the CDR3 lacked stop codons and stayed in frame with V and J; all others were non-productive. Following IMGT convention, CDR3 was defined as the stretch from the second conserved V-encoded cysteine to the conserved J-encoded phenylalanine. In an earlier analysis of around 570 of the donors, sequences lacking an unambiguous match to a single V gene segment were excluded. An earlier analysis of 450 to 650 of the donors called V segments functional above 56.7% productive rearrangements and segregating when the between-donor standard deviation exceeded 5%. A statistical classification framework was built to diagnose cytomegalovirus status from the catalog of TCR beta chain sequences. In a later analysis, V and J genes were assigned by comparing TCR nucleotide sequences against IMGT/GENE-DB human TR gene sequences. A later analysis assigned CDR3 sequences and most-parsimonious VDJ recombination scenarios with the TCRdist pipeline. In a later analysis, every TCR beta chain was defined by the combination of its CDR3 amino acid sequence and its V-gene family, and reads without a unique V-gene family were dropped. As a way to deal with suspected cross-contamination and a sequencing artifact, a later analysis dropped under 600 nucleotide sequences that were highly shared and had low generation probability. A later analysis calculated a clonal expansion index for each public chain from normalized within-repertoire ranks of inferred template counts. In a later analysis, generation probabilities were computed using a VDJ recombination model fitted to out-of-frame rearrangements, and the results were checked against IGoR. Hypergeometric tests were used in a later analysis to score TCR-TCR, TCR-HLA and TCR-CMV co-occurrence, with a repertoire-size bias correction applied to the TCR pairs. In a later analysis, false discovery rates were estimated by permuting HLA or CMV assignments 20 times. In a later analysis, co-occurring TCRs were grouped using DBSCAN, and TCRdist sequence similarity was added for clustering within HLA-allele-positive subsets. Repertoires with fewer than 30,000 or more than 120,000 public chains, plus five repertoires with anomalous nucleotide sharing, were excluded from co-occurrence clustering. TCRdb took this table from immuneACCESS and kept in-frame rearrangements with V and J called. Such tables lack part of the clones; where checked against another copy, unresolved V genes explain under half of the gap, and the rest is unexplained. The V and J calls and the clone size are those of that table, but D and trimming were determined from the DNA. The sample's own table lists 55,000 to 80,000 clones. The top ten constitute 2.5% to 3% of the sample.

The cohort was made up of under 800 healthy bone marrow donors. All cohort members were sampled while nominally healthy, although unrecorded immune exposures were likely present. The donor tested CMV seronegative, placing the donor among the roughly 350 seronegative members of the cohort. A peripheral blood sample was collected from each donor, and TCR beta sequencing was performed on peripheral blood mononuclear cells. The Qiagen DNeasy Blood Extraction Kit was used to extract genomic DNA from the blood cell samples. The entry originates in a study of cytomegalovirus exposure and HLA in healthy donors (dated by TCRdb to 2017 to 2019). Background for the entire study: According to an earlier analysis of several hundred of the donors, roughly 180 million T cells yielded 117 million unique TCR beta sequences and about 300 Gb of sequence data. An early release that covered about 640 HLA-typed donors contained about 300 gigabases of sequencing data and around 80 million unique TCR sequences. Of the 300 to 500 genotyped donors, 75% to 85% were placed in the genetic ancestry cluster associated with self-reported Caucasian donors. The study was designed to test whether signatures of past pathogen exposure could be identified by cataloging public T cell receptors. Using immunosequencing, the study profiled T cell repertoires from around 680 subjects and related those repertoires to cytomegalovirus serostatus. A separate validation cohort of roughly 130 different subjects was used in addition to the 666-subject first cohort. High-throughput TCR immunosequencing, statistical association of individual TCRs with disease status, and machine learning were combined to predict cytomegalovirus infection status. To study patterns of TCR occurrence, a later analysis re-analyzed previously published TCR beta repertoires from 600 to 750 donors and added high-resolution HLA genotyping. The later analysis used no new phenotypic data to find candidate immune exposures, relying instead on TCR beta sequences and their occurrence across donors. An earlier analysis of about 620 of the donors applied high-throughput TCR beta sequencing to assess whether each TCR beta V gene segment acted as functional or pseudogenic. Alongside the repertoire data, information on donor age, sex, ethnicity and CMV serostatus was compiled. A later genetic analysis used genome-wide SNP genotypes for about three fifths of the 666 donors, treating that subset as a discovery cohort. All discovery cohort repertoires had been generated using a single sequencing platform. HLA typing covered class I and class II loci at four-digit resolution. The number of typed donors differed by locus: 629-630 for A, B, C, DRB1 and DQB1; 522 for DQA1; fewer than 610 for DPA1; and about 450 for DPB1. Because of strong linkage in the cohort, roughly five DR-DQ haplotypes were treated as single units for association and clustering. On average, around 240,000 unique TCR beta nucleotide sequences were sequenced per donor among about 400 genotyped donors of the cohort, with about 19% of those sequences being non-productive. What the work shows at the level of the full study, not this receptor alone: In vitro tests confirmed that three of the cytomegalovirus-associated TCR beta chains recognize cytomegalovirus antigens. An association between a missense DCLRE1C variant and V-gene and J-gene trimming of TCR beta chains was found in a later genetic analysis and replicated in an independent cohort. In a later analysis, HLA-associated TCR beta chains showed more clonal expansion and lower generation probabilities than non-associated chains that were equally common. A later genetic analysis reported fewer N-insertions in productive TCRs among donors in an Asian-associated ancestry cluster than the 666-donor mean. Only TCR beta chains were sequenced in this cohort, and the absence of alpha or paired-chain data limited detectable features. Because counts were too low, around 17 rarely observed V segments, including chromosome 9 orphons, were left out of the earlier analysis of a few hundred of the donors. In a later analysis, the rate of TCR association differed among HLA loci, with DRB1 alleles having the most associated TCRs and HLA-C alleles having the fewest. Several of the top co-occurrence clusters appeared to be linked to parvovirus B19, influenza, CMV and Epstein-Barr virus, according to a later analysis. Strong co-occurrence of HLA alleles, especially DR and DQ, made assigning TCR associations to individual alleles difficult. Most CMV-associated TCR beta chains appeared to be HLA-restricted in a later analysis, and the HLA associations seemed to be driven largely by CMV exposure. Because the 87-base-pair reads could not distinguish some IMGT-functional V segments, including TRBV6-2 and TRBV6-3, those segments were excluded. The classifier was reported to diagnose cytomegalovirus status with high specificity and sensitivity in both the original cohort and the validation cohort. Immune exposure information for the cohort was limited to CMV serostatus. Presence/absence analyses assumed roughly uniform sequencing depth across donors, an assumption that may not hold. A later analysis associated about 17,000 TCR beta sequences with specific HLA alleles at a false discovery rate of 0.05. Broadly in line with IMGT annotations, most TCR beta V segments showed up in productive rearrangements about 87% or about 30% of the time in an earlier analysis of approximately 600 of the donors. A group of highly shared sequence variants was considered likely to be a technical artifact of the sequencing pipeline. A total of 150 or so TCR beta chains were listed by the study as associated with cytomegalovirus. Because HLA typing was missing for some donors at each locus, association tests included only the typed subset. According to the authors, the approach could potentially be generalized to other disease states and immunological phenotypes. Linkage disequilibrium might explain the correlated functional status among segregating V segments, but an unknown experimental factor could not be ruled out. While some public TCRs were present in many individuals, most TCR sequences turned up only very rarely across donors. A further reported finding was that TCR beta sequences accurately predicted the HLA-A and HLA-B alleles for most subjects in the first cohort.

Looking up the germline V gene yields CDR1 SGDLS and CDR2 YYNGEE. V was cut back by 4 bases and J by 0 bases, leaving a gap of 17 bases between them. The CDR3 sequence holds 16 residues, the cysteine and phenylalanine included. The retained sequence is limited to the CDR3, 48 bases, with the frame set at the first base. The sequence was obtained from a man aged 40-55 years in good health and CMV-seronegative. The specimen was PBMCs. The rearrangement combines TRBV9 with TRBJ2-7; the D region possibly corresponds to TRBD2 (6 bases align). At the DNA level, the sequence is TGTGCCAGCAGCCCCCTGCGGGATAGAAGCTCCTACGAGCAGTACTTC. Its amino acids are CASSPLRDRSSYEQYF.